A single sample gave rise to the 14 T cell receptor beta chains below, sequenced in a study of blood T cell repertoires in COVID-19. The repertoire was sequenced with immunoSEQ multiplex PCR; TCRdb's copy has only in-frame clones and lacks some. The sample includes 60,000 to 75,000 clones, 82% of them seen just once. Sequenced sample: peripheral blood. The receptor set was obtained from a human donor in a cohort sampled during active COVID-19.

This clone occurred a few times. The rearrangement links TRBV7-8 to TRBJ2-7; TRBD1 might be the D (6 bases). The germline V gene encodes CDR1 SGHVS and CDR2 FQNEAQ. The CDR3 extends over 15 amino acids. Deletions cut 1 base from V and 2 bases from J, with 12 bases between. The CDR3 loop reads CASSLGQGPPYEQYF. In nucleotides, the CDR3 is TGTGCCAGCAGCTTAGGGCAGGGGCCACCCTACGAGCAGTACTTC.

CDR3 bases: TGTGCCAAAATCGCGGGGGTGGGGGAGACCCAGTACTTC. Translated, it gives CAKIAGVGETQYF. V is TRBV2 and J is TRBJ2-5, with 7 nucleotides matching TRBD2. The CDR3 totals 13 residues. The germline V gene encodes CDR1 SNHLY and CDR2 FYNNEI. V gave up 10 bases and J gave up 5 bases; unmatched junction bases: 10.

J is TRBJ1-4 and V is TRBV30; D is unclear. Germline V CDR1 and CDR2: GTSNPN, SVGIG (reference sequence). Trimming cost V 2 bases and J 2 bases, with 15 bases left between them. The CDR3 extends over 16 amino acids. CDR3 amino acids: CAWSQSRGTTNEKLFF. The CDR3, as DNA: TGTGCCTGGAGTCAATCTCGGGGTACGACTAATGAAAAACTGTTTTTT.

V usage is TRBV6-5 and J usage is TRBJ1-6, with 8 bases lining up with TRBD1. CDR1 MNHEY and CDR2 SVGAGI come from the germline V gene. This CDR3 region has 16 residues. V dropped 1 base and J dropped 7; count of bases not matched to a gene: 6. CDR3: CASSYWGTGGNSPLHF. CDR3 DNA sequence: TGTGCCAGCAGTTACTGGGGGACAGGCGGAAATTCACCCCTCCACTTT.

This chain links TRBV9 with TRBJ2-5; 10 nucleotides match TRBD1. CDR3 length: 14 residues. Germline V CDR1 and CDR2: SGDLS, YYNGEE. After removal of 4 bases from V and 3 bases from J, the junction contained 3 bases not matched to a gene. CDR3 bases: TGTGCCAGCAGCCGACAGGGGGCTGAAGAGACCCAGTACTTC. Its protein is CASSRQGAEETQYF.

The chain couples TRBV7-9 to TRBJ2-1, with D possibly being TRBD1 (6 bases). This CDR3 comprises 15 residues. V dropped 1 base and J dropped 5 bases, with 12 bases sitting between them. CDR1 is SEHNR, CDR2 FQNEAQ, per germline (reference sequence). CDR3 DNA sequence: TGTGCCAGCAGCTTAGGCAGGGGCTATAACAATGAGCAGTTCTTC. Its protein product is CASSLGRGYNNEQFF. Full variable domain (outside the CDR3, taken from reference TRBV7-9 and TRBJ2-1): DTGVSQNPRHKITKRGQNVTFRCDPISEHNRLYWYRQTLGQGPEFLTYFQNEAQLEKSRLLSDRFSAERPKGSFSTLEIQRTEQGDSAMYLCASSLGRGYNNEQFFGPGTRLTVL.

The CDR3 is CASSYIAEAFF. CDR3 sequence (DNA): TGTGCCAGCAGTTATATTGCTGAAGCTTTCTTT. The chain is built from TRBV28 and TRBJ1-1, with D uncertain. Trimming took off 4 bases at V and 6 bases at J, with 6 bases between the two ends. Germline V gives CDR1 MDHEN, CDR2 SYDVKM. The CDR3 extends over 11 amino acids.

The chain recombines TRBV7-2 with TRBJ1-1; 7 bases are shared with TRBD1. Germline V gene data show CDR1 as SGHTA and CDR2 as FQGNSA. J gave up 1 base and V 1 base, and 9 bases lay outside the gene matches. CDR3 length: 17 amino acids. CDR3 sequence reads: CASSLGGQAGGNTEAFF. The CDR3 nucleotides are TGTGCCAGCAGCTTAGGTGGACAGGCAGGAGGGAACACTGAAGCTTTCTTT.

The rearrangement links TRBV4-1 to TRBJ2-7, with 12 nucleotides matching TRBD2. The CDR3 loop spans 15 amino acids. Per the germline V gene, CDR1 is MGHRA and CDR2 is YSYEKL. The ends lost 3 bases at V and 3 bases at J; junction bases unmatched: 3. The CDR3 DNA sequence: TGCGCCAGCAGCCAGACTAGCGGGGGAGGCTACGAGCAGTACGTC. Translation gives CASSQTSGGGYEQYV.

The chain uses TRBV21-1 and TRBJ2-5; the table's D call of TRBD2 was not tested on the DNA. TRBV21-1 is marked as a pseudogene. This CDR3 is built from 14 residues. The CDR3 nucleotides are TGTGCCAGCATCTTATCCCCGATTCGGGAGACCCAGTACTTC. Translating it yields CASILSPIRETQYF.

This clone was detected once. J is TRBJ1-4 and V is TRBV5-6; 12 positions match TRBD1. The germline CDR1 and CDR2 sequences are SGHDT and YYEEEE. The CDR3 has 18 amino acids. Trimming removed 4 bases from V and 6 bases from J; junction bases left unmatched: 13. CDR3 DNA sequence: TGTGCCAGCAGCAACCCCGGGACAGGGGGCTTCGGTGATGAAAAACTGTTTTTT. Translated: CASSNPGTGGFGDEKLFF. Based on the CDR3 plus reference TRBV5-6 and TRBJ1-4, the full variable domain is DAGVTQSPTHLIKTRGQQVTLRCSPKSGHDTVSWYQQALGQGPQFIFQYYEEEERQRGNFPDRFSGHQFPNYSSELNVNALLLGDSALYLCASSNPGTGGFGDEKLFFGSGTQLSVL.

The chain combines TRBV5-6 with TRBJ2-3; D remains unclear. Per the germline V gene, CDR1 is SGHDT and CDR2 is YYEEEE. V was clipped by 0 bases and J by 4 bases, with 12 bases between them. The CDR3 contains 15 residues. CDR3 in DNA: TGTGCCAGCAGCTTGGTTACCCCCACGGCAGATACGCAGTATTTT. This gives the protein CASSLVTPTADTQYF.

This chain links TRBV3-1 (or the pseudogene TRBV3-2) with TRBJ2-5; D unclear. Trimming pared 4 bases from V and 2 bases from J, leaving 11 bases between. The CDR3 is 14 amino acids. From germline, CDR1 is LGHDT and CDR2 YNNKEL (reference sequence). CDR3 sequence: CASSLLEEQETQYF. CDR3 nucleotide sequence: TGTGCCAGCAGCCTTCTAGAGGAGCAAGAGACCCAGTACTTC.

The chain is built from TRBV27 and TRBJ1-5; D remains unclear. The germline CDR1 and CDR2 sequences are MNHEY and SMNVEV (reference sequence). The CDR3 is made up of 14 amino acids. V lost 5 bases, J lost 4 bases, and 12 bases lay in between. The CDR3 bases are TGTGCCAGCAGTGCCGGCAGGAGGAATCAGCCCCAGCATTTT. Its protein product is CASSAGRRNQPQHF.